This entry lists 7 T cell receptor beta chains sequenced from one sample in a study of CXCR3-negative and CXCR3-positive naive CD8 T cells. Study-level points and caveats: Higher TRB CDR3 hydrophobicity marked CXCR3-positive naive cells relative to CXCR3-negative naive cells.

UMI-labeled 5' RACE TRB cDNA libraries were prepared from the cells. TCRdb reprocessed the 5' RACE reads and stores each CDR3 protein as one record, lacking DNA. The sample totals over 95,000 distinct CDR3 sequences; its top ten clones hold about 0.34%. These receptors lack a known antigen. Sequenced: naive CXCR3+ CD8+ T cells from blood. The subset: CD45RO-CCR7+CD27+CD95- naive CD8+ T cells expressing CXCR3 (TNR3+). Every receptor here comes from a human donor in good health. Some clones in this sample may be carry-over from other donors' samples.

The V and J genes are TRBV21-1 and TRBJ2-2; TCRdb calls TRBD1, which cannot be checked without DNA. TRBV21-1 is designated a pseudogene. There are 17 residues in the CDR3. CDR3 loop: CASSKSDRGSNTGELFF.

This rearrangement joins TRBV4-3 to TRBJ2-3. Germline CDR1 reads LGHNA; CDR2 reads YSLEER. There are 15 residues in the CDR3. This CDR3 is CASSQEVETTDTQYF.

The genes are TRBV7-2 and TRBJ2-5. CDR1 is SGHTA, CDR2 FQGNSA, per germline. This CDR3 has 15 residues. The CDR3: CASSLPGGYQETQYF. Variable domain in full (rest from reference TRBV7-2 and TRBJ2-5): GAGVSQSPSNKVTEKGKDVELRCDPISGHTALYWYRQSLGQGLEFLIYFQGNSAPDKSGLPSDRFSAERTGGSVSTLTIQRTQQEDSAVYLCASSLPGGYQETQYFGPGTRLLVL.

J is TRBJ2-3 and V is TRBV28; TCRdb lists TRBD1, though no DNA is available to test this call. Germline CDR1 and CDR2: MDHEN and SYDVKM. The CDR3 is 19 residues long. The CDR3 here is CASSFAVTGQYTSTDTQYF.

The chain uses TRBV11-3 and TRBJ2-7. The germline CDR1 and CDR2 sequences are SGHNT and YENEEA. CDR3 length: 12 residues. This CDR3 reads CASSSYGDEQYF.

The chain has TRBV12-3 or TRBV12-4 and TRBJ2-3; TCRdb's D call, TRBD2, is unchecked because there is no DNA. The CDR3 extends over 20 amino acids. This CDR3 reads CASSLALFREGFSGTDTQYF.

The V and J genes are TRBV15 and TRBJ1-5; TCRdb picks TRBD1, but there is no DNA to check that call. The CDR3 runs 19 residues. Germline loops: CDR1 LNHNV, CDR2 YYDKDF (reference sequence). CDR3 sequence reads: CATSRDPPVRTGSNQPQHF.